A selection of T cell receptor beta chains follows, all from one sample in a study of shared clonotypes between healthy human individuals. Clones were read by immunoSEQ multiplex PCR, and TCRdb kept only the in-frame ones, dropping some. The sample yields 950,000 to 1,200,000 clones, 77% seen once. The specimen sequenced was memory CD4+ T cells from PBMCs. Source of these receptors: a man younger than 30 in good health. Some clones in this sample may be carry-over from other donors' samples. Both conserved end residues are part of each CDR3. Fields, in order: V gene, clone size, J gene, D gene, CDR3 protein, CDR3 DNA. The D gene is left open where the match is weak. Clone sizes are given selectively: once, few, many, or a class where the clone is expanded.

TRBV4-1	-	TRBJ1-2	-	CASSQREGWDGYTF	TGCGCCAGCAGCCAAAGGGAGGGATGGGACGGCTACACCTTC
TRBV9	-	TRBJ1-1	TRBD1	CASSLEPGGSAFF	TGTGCCAGCAGCTTAGAACCAGGGGGCTCGGCTTTCTTT
TRBV6-5	-	TRBJ2-5	-	CASSYSRETQYF	TGTGCCAGCAGTTACTCGAGGGAGACCCAGTACTTC
TRBV4-1	few	TRBJ1-5	TRBD1	CASSLYREGAVSNQPQHF	TGCGCCAGCAGCCTCTACAGGGAGGGGGCCGTAAGCAATCAGCCCCAGCATTTT
TRBV6-6	-	TRBJ1-4	TRBD1	CASSSQTGFNEKLFF	TGTGCCAGCAGTTCCCAGACAGGGTTTAATGAAAAACTGTTTTTT
TRBV7-2	-	TRBJ2-3	-	CASSLSGPPDTQYF	TGTGCCAGCAGCTTATCGGGGCCACCAGATACGCAGTATTTT
TRBV5-1	-	TRBJ2-3	-	CASSSGSTDTQYF	TGCGCCAGCAGCTCTGGGAGCACAGATACGCAGTATTTT
TRBV2	-	TRBJ1-2	-	CASSLSANVGYTF	TGTGCCAGCAGTCTAAGCGCTAACGTCGGCTACACCTTC
TRBV5-8	-	TRBJ2-3	-	CASSPRRGTDTQYF	TGTGCCAGCAGCCCCCGTAGGGGGACAGATACGCAGTATTTT
TRBV6-5	once	TRBJ2-7	-	CASTPPGQGGEQYF	TGTGCCAGCACCCCCCCCGGGCAGGGCGGGGAGCAGTACTTC
TRBV20-1	-	TRBJ1-1	-	CSARALDRPF	TGCAGTGCTAGAGCACTCGACAGGCCCTTT
TRBV7-3	once	TRBJ2-2	-	CASSLLSGPGELFF	TGTGCCAGCAGCTTACTCTCCGGGCCCGGGGAGCTGTTTTTT
TRBV7-2	-	TRBJ2-4	-	CASSASGSLAKNIQYF	TGTGCCAGCAGCGCCTCTGGAAGTTTAGCCAAAAACATTCAGTACTTC
TRBV6-1	-	TRBJ2-7	-	CASTKGGIPYEQYF	TGTGCCAGCACCAAAGGGGGAATCCCCTACGAGCAGTACTTC
TRBV20-1	-	TRBJ2-3	-	CSSARADTQYF	TGCAGTTCAGCTCGGGCAGATACGCAGTATTTT
TRBV18	-	TRBJ1-5	-	CASSPMRGAQPQHF	TGTGCCAGCTCACCAATGAGAGGGGCCCAGCCCCAGCATTTT
TRBV5-6	many	TRBJ1-1	-	CASSYPDRNTEAFF	TGTGCCAGCAGCTACCCGGACAGGAACACTGAAGCTTTCTTT
TRBV7-3	-	TRBJ2-7	TRBD2	CASSLTGSGSVYEQYF	TGTGCCAGCAGCTTAACCGGTAGCGGGAGTGTCTACGAGCAGTACTTC
TRBV5-4	-	TRBJ2-3	TRBD2	CASSDASSGRTDTQYF	TGTGCCAGCAGCGATGCCTCTAGCGGGCGCACAGATACGCAGTATTTT
TRBV7-2	once	TRBJ2-7	-	CASSLSTYEQYF	TGTGCCAGCAGTCTCTCTACCTACGAGCAGTACTTC
TRBV11-2	-	TRBJ2-5	-	CASSFVQETQYF	TGTGCCAGCAGCTTTGTACAAGAGACCCAGTACTTC
TRBV7-9	-	TRBJ2-5	-	CASSPPEGSRETQYF	TGTGCCAGCAGCCCCCCGGAGGGGAGTAGGGAGACCCAGTACTTC
TRBV28	-	TRBJ2-1	TRBD2	CASRNPRTQREGKGWFF	TGTGCCAGCAGGAACCCCAGGACACAGCGGGAGGGGAAGGGTTGGTTCTTC
TRBV15	-	TRBJ1-1	-	CATSRDRMGATIEAFF	TGTGCCACCAGCAGAGATCGGATGGGAGCAACGATTGAAGCTTTCTTT
TRBV27	-	TRBJ1-1	-	CASRSFTWGNTEAFF	TGTGCCAGCAGATCTTTTACGTGGGGGAACACTGAAGCTTTCTTT
TRBV4-2	-	TRBJ2-1	-	CASSPKGHYNEQFF	TGTGCCAGCAGCCCTAAAGGACATTACAATGAGCAGTTCTTC
TRBV18	-	TRBJ2-3	TRBD2	CASSLSSGSLDTQYF	TGTGCCAGCTCACTGTCTAGCGGGAGTCTAGATACGCAGTATTTT
TRBV18	-	TRBJ1-1	-	CASSPSVSGRGTEAFF	TGTGCCAGCTCACCATCCGTCTCAGGGAGAGGCACTGAAGCTTTCTTT
TRBV7-8	-	TRBJ1-2	-	CASSLQATNYGYTF	TGTGCCAGCAGCTTACAGGCGACTAACTATGGCTACACCTTC
TRBV5-1	-	TRBJ2-3	-	CASSPTQGNTDTQYF	TGCGCCAGCAGCCCCACCCAGGGGAACACAGATACGCAGTATTTT
TRBV30	-	TRBJ1-4	-	CAWSGKGSEKLFF	TGTGCCTGGAGTGGAAAGGGGAGCGAAAAACTGTTTTTT
TRBV2	few	TRBJ2-6	-	CASIRESGANVLTF	TGTGCCAGCATCCGGGAGTCTGGGGCCAACGTCCTGACTTTC
TRBV6-6	-	TRBJ2-2	-	CASSNERRGELFF	TGTGCCAGCAGTAACGAACGGCGTGGGGAGCTGTTTTTT
TRBV29-1	-	TRBJ2-1	TRBD2	CSVGGTSGNRNEQFF	TGCAGCGTTGGCGGGACTAGCGGGAATAGGAATGAGCAGTTCTTC
TRBV15	-	TRBJ2-3	TRBD2	CATSRAPGGGDTQYF	TGTGCCACCAGCAGAGCTCCGGGAGGTGGGGATACGCAGTATTTT
TRBV27	-	TRBJ2-5	-	CASSGSQETQYF	TGTGCCAGCAGCGGCTCTCAAGAGACCCAGTACTTC
TRBV6-1	-	TRBJ1-1	TRBD1	CASSDPGQGAPITFF	TGTGCCAGCAGTGATCCGGGACAGGGGGCGCCCATCACTTTCTTT
TRBV7-9	-	TRBJ2-7	TRBD2	CASSLGTSGSYEQYF	TGTGCCAGCAGCTTAGGGACTAGCGGCTCCTACGAGCAGTACTTC
TRBV7-8	-	TRBJ2-7	TRBD2	CASSLSGGLASYEQYF	TGTGCCAGCAGCTTGTCGGGGGGACTAGCTTCCTACGAGCAGTACTTC
TRBV6-4	-	TRBJ1-5	-	CASSLRGSQPQHF	TGTGCCAGCAGTTTACGAGGAAGTCAGCCCCAGCATTTT
TRBV10-3	-	TRBJ1-2	-	CAISERGRGLHGYTF	TGTGCCATCAGTGAGCGGGGCAGGGGCTTACATGGCTACACCTTC
TRBV7-9	-	TRBJ2-7	-	CASSWGNGYEQYF	TGTGCCAGCAGCTGGGGTAACGGGTACGAGCAGTACTTC
TRBV5-1	-	TRBJ2-1	-	CASSQDLYNEQFF	TGCGCCAGCAGCCAGGACCTATACAATGAGCAGTTCTTC
TRBV7-9	-	TRBJ2-3	TRBD2	CASSAGTSGRTDTQYF	TGTGCCAGCAGCGCTGGGACTAGCGGTCGCACAGATACGCAGTATTTT
TRBV21-1	-	TRBJ2-7	-	CASSQLARMAYEQYF	TGTGCCAGCAGTCAACTAGCGAGGATGGCGTACGAGCAGTACTTC
TRBV5-8	once	TRBJ2-7	-	CASIQSPGSSYEQYF	TGTGCCAGCATCCAAAGCCCGGGCTCCTCCTACGAGCAGTACTTC
TRBV7-9	-	TRBJ2-3	-	CASSPRLRRTDTQYF	TGTGCCAGCAGCCCAAGACTACGCCGCACAGATACGCAGTATTTT
TRBV5-1	-	TRBJ1-1	TRBD1	CASSLVTGGKSNTEAFF	TGCGCCAGCAGCTTGGTGACAGGGGGCAAAAGCAACACTGAAGCTTTCTTT
TRBV19	-	TRBJ1-4	-	CASTYGGSNEKLFF	TGTGCCAGTACCTACGGGGGGTCTAATGAAAAACTGTTTTTT
TRBV19	-	TRBJ2-2	TRBD2	CASSSIASGRTGELFF	TGTGCCAGTAGTAGCATCGCTAGCGGGAGGACGGGGGAGCTGTTTTTT
TRBV5-1	-	TRBJ2-5	TRBD2	CASSLATSGRGETQYF	TGCGCCAGCAGCCTGGCCACTAGCGGGAGAGGGGAGACCCAGTACTTC
TRBV11-2	-	TRBJ1-1	TRBD1	CASSIHRGSLMNTEAFF	TGTGCCAGCAGCATCCACAGGGGGAGCCTCATGAACACTGAAGCTTTCTTT
TRBV10-1	-	TRBJ1-4	TRBD1	CASRAYRDRGRSTNEKLFF	TGCGCCAGCAGAGCCTACCGGGACAGGGGGCGTTCGACTAATGAAAAACTGTTTTTT
TRBV7-2	-	TRBJ1-2	-	CASSPRTGSYGYTF	TGTGCCAGCAGCCCTCGAACAGGGTCGTATGGCTACACCTTC
TRBV28	-	TRBJ2-4	-	CASSSHRLNIQYF	TGTGCCAGCAGTAGTCACCGACTTAACATTCAGTACTTC
TRBV28	-	TRBJ1-1	-	CASRTPDRNTEAFF	TGTGCCAGCAGAACTCCCGACAGAAACACTGAAGCTTTCTTT
TRBV6-6	-	TRBJ2-3	TRBD2	CASSYSGGADTQYF	TGTGCCAGCAGTTACTCGGGGGGGGCAGATACGCAGTATTTT